The present T cell receptor (beta chain) was sequenced within a study of blood T cell repertoires in COVID-19. Study-level information: Donors in the United States, Italy and Spain gave samples during acute or convalescent COVID-19. PBMCs, B-cell-depleted T cells, or T cells were the source of the cDNA or gDNA that made up the material.

Germline V gene sequence: CDR1 MNHEY, CDR2 SVGAGI. V trimming: 7 bases; J trimming: 5 bases; junction bases outside the gene matches: 11. This CDR3 region has 15 residues. Per the authors' pipeline: Reference gene primers were amplified, and this amplification served to estimate nucleated cell counts. Method: immunoSEQ multiplex PCR; TCRdb's copy keeps in-frame clones and lacks some. From that table come the V and J calls and clone size; the DNA was used to work out D and trimming. Of about 130,000 clones in the sample, around 80% were seen once. The sample comprised peripheral blood. The sequence derives from a woman aged 50 to 65 with acute or convalescent COVID-19. The chain has TRBV6-5 and TRBJ1-1; 9 nucleotides match TRBD1. CDR3 amino acids: CASTIVPGQGTEAFF. CDR3 nucleotide sequence: TGTGCCAGCACCATAGTCCCGGGACAGGGAACTGAAGCTTTCTTT.